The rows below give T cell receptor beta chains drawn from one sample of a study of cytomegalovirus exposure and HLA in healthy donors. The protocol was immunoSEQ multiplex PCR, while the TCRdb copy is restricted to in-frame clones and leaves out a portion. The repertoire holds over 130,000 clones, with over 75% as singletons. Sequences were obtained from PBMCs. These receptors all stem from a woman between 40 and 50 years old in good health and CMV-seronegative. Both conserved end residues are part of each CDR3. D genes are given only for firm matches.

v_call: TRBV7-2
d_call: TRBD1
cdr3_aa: CASSSTGGSQPQHF

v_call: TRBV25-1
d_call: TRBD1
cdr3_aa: CASSDPGQGRNEQYF

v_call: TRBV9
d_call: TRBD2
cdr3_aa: CASSVGGRAVDGELFF

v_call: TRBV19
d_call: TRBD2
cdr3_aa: CASSIGRARAAEQYF

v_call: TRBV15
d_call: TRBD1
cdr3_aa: CATSSDRDTGELFF

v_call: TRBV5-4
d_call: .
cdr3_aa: CASSLGPEGETQYF

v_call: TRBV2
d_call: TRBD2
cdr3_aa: CAGNRLAGDETQYF

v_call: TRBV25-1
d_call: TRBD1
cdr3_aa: CASTVGRGLGTGELFF

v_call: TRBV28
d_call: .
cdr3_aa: CASSSLDRREQPQHF

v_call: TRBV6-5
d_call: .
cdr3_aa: CASSYKGLVYEQFF

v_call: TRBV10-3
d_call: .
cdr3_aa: CAISRDTDTGELFF

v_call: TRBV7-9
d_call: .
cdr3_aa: CASSLVGPGAGNTIYF

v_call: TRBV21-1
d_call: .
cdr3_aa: CAHTGTGLTDTQYF

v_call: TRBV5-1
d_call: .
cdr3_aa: CASSLVSAGAEAFF

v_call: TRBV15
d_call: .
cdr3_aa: CATSRDPGEKLFF

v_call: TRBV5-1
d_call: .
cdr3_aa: CASSLELTDGGYEQYF

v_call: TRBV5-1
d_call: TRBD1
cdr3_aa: CASSPRDSSYEQYF

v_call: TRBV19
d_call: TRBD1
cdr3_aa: CASSTTGGSYEQYF

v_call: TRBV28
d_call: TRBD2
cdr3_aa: CASSFYHSGSYNEQFF

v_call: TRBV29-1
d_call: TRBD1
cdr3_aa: CSVPNRGTEAFF

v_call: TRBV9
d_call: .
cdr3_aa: CASSVAGGDNEQFF

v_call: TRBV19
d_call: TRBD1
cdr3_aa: CASRAQTGRRDQPQHF

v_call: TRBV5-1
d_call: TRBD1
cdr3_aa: CASSLAQDRGLETQYF

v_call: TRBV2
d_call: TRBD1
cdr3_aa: CASRDRGANSPLHF

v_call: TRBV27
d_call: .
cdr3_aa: CASSFTAATYEQYF

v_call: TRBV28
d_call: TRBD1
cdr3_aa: CASSLVTGVHQPQHF

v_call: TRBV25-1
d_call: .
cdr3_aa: CASSEDLQQPNRGYTF

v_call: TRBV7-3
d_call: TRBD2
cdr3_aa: CASSPTSNGETQYF

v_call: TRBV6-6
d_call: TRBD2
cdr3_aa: CASSPGLAFYEQFF

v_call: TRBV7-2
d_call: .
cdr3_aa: CASSLAEGDEQYF

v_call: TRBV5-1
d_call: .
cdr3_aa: CASSLAISGQETQYF

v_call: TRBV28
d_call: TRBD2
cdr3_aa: CASSPPGGQETQYF

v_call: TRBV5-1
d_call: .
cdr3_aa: CASSLDPGGNTEAFF

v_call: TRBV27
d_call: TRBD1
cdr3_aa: CASSSPGQGHRALKQYF

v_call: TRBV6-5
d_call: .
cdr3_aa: CASGGLRGQNQPQHF

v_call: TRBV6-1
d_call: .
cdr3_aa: CASSSPGITDTQYF

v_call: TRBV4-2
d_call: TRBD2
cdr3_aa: CASSQRLAGDTDTQYF

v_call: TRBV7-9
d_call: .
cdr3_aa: CASSYRSSYEQYF

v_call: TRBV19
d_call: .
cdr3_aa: CASRRGSGSPYEQYF

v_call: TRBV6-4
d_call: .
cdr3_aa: CASSRDKGYEQYF

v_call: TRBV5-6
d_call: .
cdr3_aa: CASSFQGMYEQYF

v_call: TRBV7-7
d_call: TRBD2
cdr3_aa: CASSLYPLSGRALRTDTQYF

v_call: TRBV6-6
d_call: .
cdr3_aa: CASSPPGDEQYF

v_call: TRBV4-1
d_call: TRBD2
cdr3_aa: CASSQVGTAGGWEETQYF

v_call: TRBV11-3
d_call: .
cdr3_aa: CASSPAVEGPKETQYF

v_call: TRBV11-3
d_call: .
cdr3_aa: CASSLGERQEAFF

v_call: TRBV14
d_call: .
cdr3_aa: CASSQVGLTNEQFF

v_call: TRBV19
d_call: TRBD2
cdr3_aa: CASSIMPGLAGEYEQYF

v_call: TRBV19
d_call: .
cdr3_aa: CASSIQGVNTEAFF